This paragraph reports one T cell receptor (beta chain). Antigen: not known. With no exception, relapse followed autologous stem cell transplantation in all patients, and brentuximab vedotin exposure varied. TCRdb's copy holds only in-frame clones and misses some; the assay was immunoSEQ multiplex PCR. The sample has thousands of clones; 70% to 90% are singletons. This sample was taken from a study of PD-1 blockade in classical Hodgkin lymphoma. The study's findings and limits: Healthy donors reportedly exceeded newly diagnosed patients in baseline TCR diversity. Why the repertoires differ is still unclear, perhaps disease activity or prior therapy.

Germline CDR1 is MNHEY and CDR2 is SVGAGI. The CDR3 sequence is 13 residues long. The J segment lost 4 bases and the V segment lost 3 bases, leaving 2 bases of the junction unmatched. The sample in question was peripheral blood mononuclear cells (PBMCs), obtained at baseline. The receptor was derived from a human donor with classical Hodgkin lymphoma. The chain couples TRBV6-5 to TRBJ1-1, with 7 bases aligning to TRBD1. The CDR3 DNA reads as TGTGCCAGCAGTTATCGACAGGGCACTGAAGCTTTCTTT. This translates into CASSYRQGTEAFF.